This TCR beta chain came from a study of identical twins. Study-wide points: One should note that invariant MAIT and iNKT cells could partly confound zero-insertion analyses. The study found excess low generation probability among twin-shared out-of-frame alpha sequences.

A universal primer site came from template switching; cDNA carried unique molecular identifiers. TCRdb re-called the 5' RACE reads through MiXCR, storing one row per CDR3 protein. The sample has just under 550,000 distinct CDR3 sequences; about 16% are singletons. Concerning this clonotype itself: The antigen is not known.

V was clipped by 5 bases and J by 3 bases; unmatched bases: 2. The CDR3 is made up of 13 amino acids. Germline V gene sequence: CDR1 DFQATT, CDR2 SNEGSKA (reference sequence). These data also formed part of another study, on yellow fever vaccine responses in identical twins.

V usage is TRBV20-1 and J usage is TRBJ1-1, with 11 positions matching TRBD1. The sample comprised CD4+ T cells sorted from blood. This clonotype was sampled from a woman between 18 and 30 years old in good health. CDR3 DNA: TGCAGTGCTGAGGGACAGGGGGACACTGAAGCTTTCTTT. Its translation is CSAEGQGDTEAFF.